This TCR beta chain emerged from a study of blood T cell repertoires in COVID-19. Across the study: Spain, Italy and the United States supplied samples that represented acute and convalescent COVID-19.

This clone was observed once. Source study methods: Reference gene primer amplification in the assay estimated nucleated cell counts. The method was immunoSEQ multiplex PCR; TCRdb's version includes in-frame clones alone and lacks a portion of them. The V and J calls and clone size were taken over from that table, and D and trimming were inferred from the DNA. The sample contains 250,000 to 300,000 clones, around 88% of which appear only once. The V end was cut by 0 bases, the J end by 3 bases, with 6 bases between. This CDR3 region has 13 residues. In germline, CDR1 is MNHNY, CDR2 SVGAGI (reference sequence).

Material: peripheral blood. The V and J genes are TRBV6-6 and TRBJ2-7; D is ambiguous. This sequence was found in a man in his forties or fifties with acute or convalescent COVID-19. CDR3 in DNA: TGTGCCAGCAGTTACTCCTACTTCTACGAGCAGTACTTC. It codes for CASSYSYFYEQYF.